This is a list of T cell receptor beta chains from one sample in a study of CD8 T cells in Susac syndrome. TCRdb reprocessed the immunoSEQ multiplex PCR reads via MiXCR and lists one record per CDR3 protein. Here the sample spans over 120,000 distinct CDR3 sequences, 95% being singletons. The sequenced material came from CD4+ T cells from PBMCs. All receptors derive from a human donor with Susac syndrome. Each CDR3 is given with its conserved first and last residue. D genes are given only for firm matches. For some rows the clone size is stated as once, few or many, or as a class when expanded; others skip it.

-,TRBJ1-1,TRBV29-1,-,TGCAGCGCCAAAGGTGCTGAAGCTTTCTTT,CSAKGAEAFF
once,TRBJ2-3,TRBV2,-,TGTGCCAGCAGTGAACTGGGCACAGATACGCAGTATTTT,CASSELGTDTQYF
once,TRBJ2-1,TRBV20-1,-,TGCAGTGCTAGAGACCCCGGTGACTGGAGGACCTCCTACAATGAGCAGTTCTTC,CSARDPGDWRTSYNEQFF
-,TRBJ2-3,TRBV11-2,-,TGTGCCAGCAGCTCCGTCCGGGGGAGTGCTAGCACAGATACGCAGTATTTT,CASSSVRGSASTDTQYF
-,TRBJ2-2,TRBV20-1,-,TGCAGTGCCCCTCGGGCGGGGCCCGGCACCGGGGAGCTGTTTTTT,CSAPRAGPGTGELFF
-,TRBJ2-7,TRBV28,TRBD2,TGTGCCAGCACCGTCGGGACTATCTACGAGCAGTACTTC,CASTVGTIYEQYF
-,TRBJ1-2,TRBV12-3/TRBV12-4,TRBD1,TGTGCCAGCACCCTAGGGACAGTCTATGGCTACACCTTC,CASTLGTVYGYTF
-,TRBJ2-5,TRBV5-1,-,TGCGCCAGCAGCCACGGTGCGCGTGGGGAGACCCAGTACTTC,CASSHGARGETQYF
-,TRBJ2-1,TRBV12-3/TRBV12-4,-,TGTGCCAGCACGGGCGGGCGATCCTACAATGAGCAGTTCTTC,CASTGGRSYNEQFF
-,TRBJ1-5,TRBV28,-,TGTGCCAGCAGTTTACCCTTACGCAATCAGCCCCAGCATTTT,CASSLPLRNQPQHF
-,TRBJ2-6,TRBV2,-,TGTGCCAGCAGTGAGGGACGGACTGGGGCCAACGTCCTGACTTTC,CASSEGRTGANVLTF
-,TRBJ1-2,TRBV29-1,-,TGCAGCGTTGCTCAGGGAAGCGTTACTAACTATGGCTACACCTTC,CSVAQGSVTNYGYTF
-,TRBJ2-7,TRBV6-5,-,TGTGCCAGCAGGGGAGGGGGCACCTACTACGAGCAGTACTTC,CASRGGGTYYEQYF
-,TRBJ2-4,TRBV2,-,TGTGCCAGCCGCCCAGGGTTAAGAGCCAAAAACATTCAGTACTTC,CASRPGLRAKNIQYF